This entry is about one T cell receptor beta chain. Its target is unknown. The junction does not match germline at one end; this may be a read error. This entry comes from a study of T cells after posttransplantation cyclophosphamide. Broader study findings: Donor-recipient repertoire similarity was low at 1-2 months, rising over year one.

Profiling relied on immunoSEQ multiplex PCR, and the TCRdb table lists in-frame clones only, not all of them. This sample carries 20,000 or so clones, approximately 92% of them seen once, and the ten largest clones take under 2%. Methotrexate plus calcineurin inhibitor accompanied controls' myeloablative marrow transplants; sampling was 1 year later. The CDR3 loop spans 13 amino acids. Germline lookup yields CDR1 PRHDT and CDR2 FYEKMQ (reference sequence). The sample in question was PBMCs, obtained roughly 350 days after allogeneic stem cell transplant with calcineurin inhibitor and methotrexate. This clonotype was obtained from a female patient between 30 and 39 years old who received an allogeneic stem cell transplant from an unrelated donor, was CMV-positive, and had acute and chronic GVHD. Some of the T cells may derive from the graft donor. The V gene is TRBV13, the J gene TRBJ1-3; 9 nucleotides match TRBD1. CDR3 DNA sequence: TGTGCCAGCAGCTTAAGGGACAGGGCCCAGGGACCTTTT. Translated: CASSLRDRAQGPF.